Shown below are 2 T cell receptor beta chains from a single sample sequenced in a study of blood T cell repertoires in COVID-19. Assay used: immunoSEQ multiplex PCR; TCRdb lists only in-frame clones, some missing. Among 250,000 to 300,000 clones, roughly 90% were seen once, and the ten largest hold under 2.5%. Source material: PBMCs or T cells enriched from blood (not recorded which). The source of these receptors is a woman in her sixties or seventies who had recovered from COVID-19.

In its sample, this clone was seen once. The rearrangement links TRBV19 to TRBJ2-3; 12 bases match TRBD2. Trimming cost V 7 bases and J 5 bases; bases outside gene matches: 4. This CDR3 is 14 amino acids long. CDR1 LNHDA and CDR2 SQIVND come from the germline V gene (reference sequence). CDR3 nucleotides: TGTGCCAGTACCTTGACTAGCGGGAGAGATACGCAGTATTTT. This sequence encodes CASTLTSGRDTQYF.

The rearrangement links TRBV24-1 to TRBJ2-1; no clear D. Looked up from germline, CDR1 is KGHDR and CDR2 is SFDVKD. Trimming pared 5 bases from V and 0 bases from J, leaving 7 bases between. This CDR3 is built from 14 residues. The CDR3 coding sequence is TGTGCCACCAGTGTCAGGTCCTCCTACAATGAGCAGTTCTTC. It is translated as CATSVRSSYNEQFF.